This TCR beta chain was recorded in a study of blood T cell repertoires in COVID-19. Study as a whole: Italy, Spain and the United States were the sources of the convalescent and acute COVID-19 samples. T cells, B-cell-depleted T cells, or PBMCs supplied cDNA or gDNA.

As handled by the study authors: Reference gene primers were amplified, and this amplification served to estimate nucleated cell counts. Sequencing was performed with immunoSEQ multiplex PCR; in TCRdb, only in-frame clones are kept and a portion is missing. The V and J calls and the clone size are those of that table, but D and trimming were determined from the DNA. The sample shows under 350,000 clones, approximately 83% of them seen only once. Between the trimmed V and J ends, which lost 0 bases and 6 bases, there was a span of 12 bases. This CDR3 comprises 14 residues. Per germline, CDR1 SGDLS and CDR2 YYNGEE. The study assigned cohorts using participant-reported clinical history.

Material: PBMCs or T cells enriched from blood (not recorded which). J is TRBJ1-2 and V is TRBV9; D not certain. The source of this sequence is a middle-aged woman with acute COVID-19. CDR3 sequence (DNA): TGTGCCAGCAGCGTAGCAGAGGAGGGAGATGGCTACACCTTC. Protein: CASSVAEEGDGYTF.